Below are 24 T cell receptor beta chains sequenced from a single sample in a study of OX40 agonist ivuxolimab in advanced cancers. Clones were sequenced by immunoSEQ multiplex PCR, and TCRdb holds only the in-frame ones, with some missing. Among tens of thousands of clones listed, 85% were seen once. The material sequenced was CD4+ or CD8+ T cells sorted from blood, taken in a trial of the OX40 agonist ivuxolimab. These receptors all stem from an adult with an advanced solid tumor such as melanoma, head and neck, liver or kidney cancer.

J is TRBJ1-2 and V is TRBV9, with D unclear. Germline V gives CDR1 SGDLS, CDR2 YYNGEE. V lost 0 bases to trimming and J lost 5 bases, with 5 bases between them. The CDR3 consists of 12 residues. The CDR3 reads CASSVDWYGYTF. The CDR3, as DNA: TGTGCCAGCAGCGTAGATTGGTATGGCTACACCTTC.

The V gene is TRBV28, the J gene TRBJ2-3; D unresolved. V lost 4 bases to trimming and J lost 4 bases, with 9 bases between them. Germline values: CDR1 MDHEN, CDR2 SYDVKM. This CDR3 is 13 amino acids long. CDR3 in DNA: TGTGCCAGCAGTTCTCCTAAACCAGATACGCAGTATTTT. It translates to CASSSPKPDTQYF.

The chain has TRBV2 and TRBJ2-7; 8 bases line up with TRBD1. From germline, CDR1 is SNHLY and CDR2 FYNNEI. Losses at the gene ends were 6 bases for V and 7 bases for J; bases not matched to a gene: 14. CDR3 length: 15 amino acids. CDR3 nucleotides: TGTGCCAGCAGCCCGGTGGGCCAGGGGGCGGAGGAGCAGTACGTC. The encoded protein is CASSPVGQGAEEQYV.

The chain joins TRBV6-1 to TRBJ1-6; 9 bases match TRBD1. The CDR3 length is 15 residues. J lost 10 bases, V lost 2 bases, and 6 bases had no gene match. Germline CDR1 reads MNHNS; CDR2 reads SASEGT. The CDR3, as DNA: TGTGCCAGCAGTGAATACCACAGGGGGCAATCACCCCTCCACTTT. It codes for CASSEYHRGQSPLHF.

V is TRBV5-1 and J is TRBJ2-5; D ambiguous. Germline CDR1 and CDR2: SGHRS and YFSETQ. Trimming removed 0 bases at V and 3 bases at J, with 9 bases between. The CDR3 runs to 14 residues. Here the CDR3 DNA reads TGCGCCAGCAGCTTGGCCTACACGGAAGAGACCCAGTACTTC. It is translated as CASSLAYTEETQYF.

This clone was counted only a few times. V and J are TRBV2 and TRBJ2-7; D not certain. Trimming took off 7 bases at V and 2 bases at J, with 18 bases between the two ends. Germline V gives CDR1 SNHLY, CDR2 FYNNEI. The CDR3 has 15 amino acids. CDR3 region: CASKDIVGSPYEQYF. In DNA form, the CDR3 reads TGTGCCAGCAAAGATATAGTGGGAAGCCCCTACGAGCAGTACTTC. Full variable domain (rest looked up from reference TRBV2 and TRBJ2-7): EPEVTQTPSHQVTQMGQEVILRCVPISNHLYFYWYRQILGQKVEFLVSFYNNEISEKSEIFDDQFSVERPDGSNFTLKIRSTKLEDSAMYFCASKDIVGSPYEQYFGPGTRLTVT.

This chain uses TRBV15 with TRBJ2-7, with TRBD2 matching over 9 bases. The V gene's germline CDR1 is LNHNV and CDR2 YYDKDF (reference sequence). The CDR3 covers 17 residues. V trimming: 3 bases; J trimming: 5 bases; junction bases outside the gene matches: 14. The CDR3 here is CATSSPGGRGRDDEQYF. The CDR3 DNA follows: TGTGCCACCAGCAGTCCCGGGGGGCGCGGGAGGGACGACGAGCAGTACTTC.

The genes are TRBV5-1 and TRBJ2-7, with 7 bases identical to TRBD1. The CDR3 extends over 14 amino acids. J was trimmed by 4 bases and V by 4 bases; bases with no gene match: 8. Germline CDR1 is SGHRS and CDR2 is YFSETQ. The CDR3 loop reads CASSTRDSKYEQYF. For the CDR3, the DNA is TGCGCCAGCAGCACACGGGACAGTAAGTACGAGCAGTACTTC. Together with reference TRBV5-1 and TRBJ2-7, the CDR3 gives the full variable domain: KAGVTQTPRYLIKTRGQQVTLSCSPISGHRSVSWYQQTPGQGLQFLFEYFSETQRNKGNFPGRFSGRQFSNSRSEMNVSTLELGDSALYLCASSTRDSKYEQYFGPGTRLTVT.

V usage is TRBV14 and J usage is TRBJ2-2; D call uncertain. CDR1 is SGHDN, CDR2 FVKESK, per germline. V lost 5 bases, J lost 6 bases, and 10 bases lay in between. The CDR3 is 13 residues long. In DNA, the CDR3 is TGTGCCAGCAGCATACAGCCTTCCGGGGAGCTGTTTTTT. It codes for CASSIQPSGELFF.

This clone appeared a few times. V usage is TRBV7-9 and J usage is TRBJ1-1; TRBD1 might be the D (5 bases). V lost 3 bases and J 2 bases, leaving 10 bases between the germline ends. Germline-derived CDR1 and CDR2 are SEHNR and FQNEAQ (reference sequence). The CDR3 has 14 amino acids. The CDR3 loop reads CASSLGRYNTEAFF. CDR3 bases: TGTGCCAGCAGCTTGGGGCGCTATAACACTGAAGCTTTCTTT.

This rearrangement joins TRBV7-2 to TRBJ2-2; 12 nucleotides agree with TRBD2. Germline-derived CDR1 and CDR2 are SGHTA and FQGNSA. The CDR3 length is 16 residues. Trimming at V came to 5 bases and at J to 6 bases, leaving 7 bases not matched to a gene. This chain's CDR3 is CASSPRTSGIAGELFF. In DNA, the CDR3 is TGTGCCAGCAGCCCTCGGACTAGCGGGATCGCCGGGGAGCTGTTTTTT.

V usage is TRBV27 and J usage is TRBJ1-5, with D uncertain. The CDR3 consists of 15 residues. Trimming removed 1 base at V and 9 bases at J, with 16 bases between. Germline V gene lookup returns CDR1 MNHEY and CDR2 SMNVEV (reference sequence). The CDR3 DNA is TGTGCCAGCAGTTTATACTCGGGAATCTTTTCGCCCCAGCATTTT. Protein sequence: CASSLYSGIFSPQHF.

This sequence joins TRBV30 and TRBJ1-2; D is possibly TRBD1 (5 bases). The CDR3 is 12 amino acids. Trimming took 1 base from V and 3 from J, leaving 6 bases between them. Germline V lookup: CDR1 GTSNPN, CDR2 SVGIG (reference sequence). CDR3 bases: TGTGCCTGGAGTGGACAGTACTATGGCTACACCTTC. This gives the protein CAWSGQYYGYTF.

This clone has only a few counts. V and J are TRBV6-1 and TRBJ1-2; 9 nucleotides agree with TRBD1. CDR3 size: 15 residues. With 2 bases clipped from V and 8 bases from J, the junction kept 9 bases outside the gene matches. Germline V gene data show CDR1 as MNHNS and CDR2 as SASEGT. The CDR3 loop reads CASSEWQDRGGGYTF. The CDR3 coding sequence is TGTGCCAGCAGTGAATGGCAAGACAGGGGGGGAGGCTACACCTTC.

CDR3 sequence (DNA): TGCGCCAGCAGCCTGACAGGGTCGGGGGAGCTGTTTTTT. Translating gives CASSLTGSGELFF. The chain joins TRBV5-1 to TRBJ2-2; TRBD1 matches at 7 bases. Germline V gene lookup returns CDR1 SGHRS and CDR2 YFSETQ. This CDR3 region has 13 residues. Trimming cost V 4 bases and J 8 bases; bases outside gene matches: 5.

The CDR3, as DNA: TGTGCCAGCATTTTTACTCTAGGGGGGTCAAATGAGCAGTTCTTC. Its translation: CASIFTLGGSNEQFF. The chain joins TRBV7-9 to TRBJ2-1; D could derive from TRBD1 or TRBD2 (6 bases each). The V gene lost 7 bases and the J gene lost 7 bases, with 20 bases spanning the gap. Per the germline V gene, CDR1 is SEHNR and CDR2 is FQNEAQ (reference sequence). The CDR3 runs 15 residues. The whole variable domain, filled in from reference TRBV7-9 and TRBJ2-1, reads DTGVSQNPRHKITKRGQNVTFRCDPISEHNRLYWYRQTLGQGPEFLTYFQNEAQLEKSRLLSDRFSAERPKGSFSTLEIQRTEQGDSAMYLCASIFTLGGSNEQFFGPGTRLTVL.

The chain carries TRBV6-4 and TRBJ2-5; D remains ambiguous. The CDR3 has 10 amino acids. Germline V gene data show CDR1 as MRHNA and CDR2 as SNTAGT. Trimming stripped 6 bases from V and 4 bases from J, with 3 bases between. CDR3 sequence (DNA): TGTGCCAGCAGGGGAGAGACCCAGTACTTC. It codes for CASRGETQYF.

The CDR3 region is CASSTDRNYGYTF. The CDR3 region has the DNA TGTGCCAGCAGCACAGACAGGAACTATGGCTACACCTTC. The chain couples TRBV11-2 to TRBJ1-2; TRBD1 is a possible D gene (6 bases). The CDR3 is made up of 13 amino acids. Germline loops: CDR1 SGHAT, CDR2 FQNNGV. V was clipped by 5 bases and J by 2 bases, with 9 bases between them.

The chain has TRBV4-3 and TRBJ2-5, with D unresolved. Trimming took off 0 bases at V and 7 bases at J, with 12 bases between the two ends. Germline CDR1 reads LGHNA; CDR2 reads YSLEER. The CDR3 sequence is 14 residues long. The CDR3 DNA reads TGCGCCAGCAGCCAAGACGACCTAATAGGGACCCAGTACTTC. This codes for CASSQDDLIGTQYF.

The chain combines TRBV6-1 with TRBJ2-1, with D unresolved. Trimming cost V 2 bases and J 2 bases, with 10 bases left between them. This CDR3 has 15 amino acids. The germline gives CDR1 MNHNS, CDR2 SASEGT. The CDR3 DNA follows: TGTGCCAGCAGTGAAAACGGACCTACCTACAATGAGCAGTTCTTC. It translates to CASSENGPTYNEQFF.

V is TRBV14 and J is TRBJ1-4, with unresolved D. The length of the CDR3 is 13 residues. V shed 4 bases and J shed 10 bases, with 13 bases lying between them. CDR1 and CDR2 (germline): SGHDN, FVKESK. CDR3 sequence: CASSPTRSGKLFF. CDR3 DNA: TGTGCCAGCAGCCCCACCCGTTCGGGAAAACTGTTTTTT.

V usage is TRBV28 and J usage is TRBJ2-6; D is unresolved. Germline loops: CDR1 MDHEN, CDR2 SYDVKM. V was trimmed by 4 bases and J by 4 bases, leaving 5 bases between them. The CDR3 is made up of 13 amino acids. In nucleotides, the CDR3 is TGTGCCAGCAGTTCCCCAGGGGCCAACGTCCTGACTTTC. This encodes CASSSPGANVLTF.

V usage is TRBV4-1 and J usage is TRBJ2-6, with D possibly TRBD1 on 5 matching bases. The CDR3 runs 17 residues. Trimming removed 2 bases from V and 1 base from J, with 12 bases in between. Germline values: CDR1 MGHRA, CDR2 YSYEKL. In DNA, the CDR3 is TGCGCCAGCAGCCAACCTCGACAGAATTCTGGGGCCAACGTCCTGACTTTC. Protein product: CASSQPRQNSGANVLTF.

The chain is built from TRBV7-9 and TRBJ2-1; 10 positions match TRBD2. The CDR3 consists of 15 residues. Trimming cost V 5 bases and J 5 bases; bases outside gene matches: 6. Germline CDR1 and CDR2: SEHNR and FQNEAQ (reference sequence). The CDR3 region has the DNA TGTGCCAGCAGCCAGGGACTAGCGAGAAACAATGAGCAGTTCTTC. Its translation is CASSQGLARNNEQFF.